The clone carrying this T cell receptor (beta chain) was observed at least ten times. Mismatch with germline at one junction end may stem from a read error. Preparation of the TCRbeta library involved a method that used unique molecular identifiers. In TCRdb, the PCR reads were re-called with MiXCR into one record per CDR3 protein. Among 250,000 to 300,000 distinct CDR3 sequences, roughly a tenth were seen once, and the ten largest hold around 7.5%. The record originates from a study of T-cell reconstitution after alpha-beta-depleted transplantation in children. The CDR3 sequence is 16 residues long.

Here the sequenced sample was PBMCs, taken before TCRalphabeta/CD19-depleted stem cell transplant. This TCR derives from a boy younger than two with acute myeloid leukemia, due to receive a stem cell transplant. V is TRBV12-3 or TRBV12-4 and J is TRBJ1-2; the match to TRBD1 covers 7 bases. The CDR3 region is CASSPTGTAKDYGYIF. In nucleotides, the CDR3 is TGTGCCAGCAGCCCAACCGGGACAGCTAAGGACTATGGCTACATCTTC.